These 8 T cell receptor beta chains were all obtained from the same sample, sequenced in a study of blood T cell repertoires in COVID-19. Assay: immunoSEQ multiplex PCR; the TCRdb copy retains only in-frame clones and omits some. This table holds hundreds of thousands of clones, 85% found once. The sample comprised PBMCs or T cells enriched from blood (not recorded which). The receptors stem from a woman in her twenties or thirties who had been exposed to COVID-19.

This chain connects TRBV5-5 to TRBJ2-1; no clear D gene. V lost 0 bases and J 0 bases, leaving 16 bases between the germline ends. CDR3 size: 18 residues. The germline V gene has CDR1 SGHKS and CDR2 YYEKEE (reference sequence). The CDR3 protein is CASSLAGSATRSYNEQFF. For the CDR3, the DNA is TGTGCCAGCAGCTTGGCTGGTAGTGCAACCCGCTCCTACAATGAGCAGTTCTTC.

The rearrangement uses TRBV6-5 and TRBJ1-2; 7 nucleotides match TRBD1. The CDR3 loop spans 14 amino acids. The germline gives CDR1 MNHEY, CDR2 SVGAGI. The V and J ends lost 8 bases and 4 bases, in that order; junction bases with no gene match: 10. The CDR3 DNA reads TGTGCCAGCCTGGGCGACAGGGTTAGCTATGGCTACACCTTC. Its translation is CASLGDRVSYGYTF.

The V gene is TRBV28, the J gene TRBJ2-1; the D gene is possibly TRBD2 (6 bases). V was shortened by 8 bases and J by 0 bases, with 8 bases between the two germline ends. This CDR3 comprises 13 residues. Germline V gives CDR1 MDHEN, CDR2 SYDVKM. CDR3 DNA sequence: TGTGCCAGCCGGGGGTCCTCCTACAATGAGCAGTTCTTC. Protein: CASRGSSYNEQFF.

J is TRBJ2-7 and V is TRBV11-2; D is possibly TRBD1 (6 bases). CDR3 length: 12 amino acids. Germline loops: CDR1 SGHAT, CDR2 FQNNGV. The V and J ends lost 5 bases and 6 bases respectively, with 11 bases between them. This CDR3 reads CASSIYRAEQYF. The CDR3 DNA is TGTGCCAGCAGCATTTACAGGGCCGAGCAGTACTTC. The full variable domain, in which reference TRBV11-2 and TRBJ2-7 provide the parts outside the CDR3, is EAGVAQSPRYKIIEKRQSVAFWCNPISGHATLYWYQQILGQGPKLLIQFQNNGVVDDSQLPKDRFSAERLKGVDSTLKIQPAKLEDSAVYLCASSIYRAEQYFGPGTRLTVT.

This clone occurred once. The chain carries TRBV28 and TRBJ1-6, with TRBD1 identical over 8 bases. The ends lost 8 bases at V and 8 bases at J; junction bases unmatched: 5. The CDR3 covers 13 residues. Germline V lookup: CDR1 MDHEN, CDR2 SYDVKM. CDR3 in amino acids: CASHTGGYSPLHF. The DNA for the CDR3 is TGTGCCAGCCACACAGGGGGTTATTCACCCCTCCACTTT.

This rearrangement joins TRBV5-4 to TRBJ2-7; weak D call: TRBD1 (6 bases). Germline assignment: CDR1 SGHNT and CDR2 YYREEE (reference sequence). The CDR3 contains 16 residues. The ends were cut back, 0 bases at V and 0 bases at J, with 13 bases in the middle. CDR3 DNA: TGTGCCAGCAGCTTGGCAGGGGCCTTGAGCTCCTACGAGCAGTACTTC. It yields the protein CASSLAGALSSYEQYF. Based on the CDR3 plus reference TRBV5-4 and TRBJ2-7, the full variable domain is ETGVTQSPTHLIKTRGQQVTLRCSSQSGHNTVSWYQQALGQGPQFIFQYYREEENGRGNFPPRFSGLQFPNYSSELNVNALELDDSALYLCASSLAGALSSYEQYFGPGTRLTVT.

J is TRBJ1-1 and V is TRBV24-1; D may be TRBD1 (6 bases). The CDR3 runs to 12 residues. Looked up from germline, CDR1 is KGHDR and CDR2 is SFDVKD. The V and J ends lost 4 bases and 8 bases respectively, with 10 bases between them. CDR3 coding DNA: TGTGCCACCAGTGACGAGGGACAAGAAGCTTTCTTT. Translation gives CATSDEGQEAFF.

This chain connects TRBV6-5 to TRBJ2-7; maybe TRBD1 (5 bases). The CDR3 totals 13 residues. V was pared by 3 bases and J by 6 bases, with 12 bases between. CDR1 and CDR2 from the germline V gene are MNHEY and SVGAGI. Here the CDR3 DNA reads TGTGCCAGCAGTTATGGCAGGGCATTCGAGCAGTACTTC. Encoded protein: CASSYGRAFEQYF.